The 25 T cell receptor beta chains below were found in one sample sequenced in a study of T cells in women clearing cervical HPV infection. Libraries were prepared by immunoSEQ multiplex PCR; TCRdb keeps only in-frame clonotypes and omits some of them. This listing includes approximately 31,000 clones. The sequenced sample was blood buffy coat. The receptors here all came from a woman between 18 and 70 years old with a cervical HPV16 infection that either progressed to CIN3+ or cleared (not recorded which).

As to this clone: From the germline J gene comes the end of the CDR3, since the read stops 3 residues before it. The V call is TRBV6-2 or TRBV6-3, the J call TRBJ1-2, with 7 bases lining up with TRBD1. This CDR3 region has 15 residues. Germline V CDR1 and CDR2: MNHEY, SVGEGT. CDR3 protein: CASSYIRTGLRSYTF. Partial CDR3 DNA: TGTGCCAGCAGTTACATCAGGACAGGCCTACGTAGC.

For this clone: Coverage ceases 3 residues before the CDR3 finishes, and the germline J gene fills in the end. The chain employs TRBV7-8 and TRBJ2-7; 8 nucleotides match TRBD1. Germline V gene data show CDR1 as SGHVS and CDR2 as FQNEAQ. V lost 6 bases to trimming and J lost 6 bases; unmatched junction nucleotides: 10. This CDR3 is built from 14 residues. The CDR3 is CASRPDRVSREQYF. CDR3 DNA, as far as it was read: TGTGCCAGCAGACCGGACAGGGTTAGCCGCGAG.

For this clone: The read falls 3 residues short of the CDR3 end, and the missing part is taken from the germline J gene. The chain is built from TRBV7-2 and TRBJ2-1; 9 bases are a match to TRBD1. Germline-derived CDR1 and CDR2 are SGHTA and FQGNSA. The CDR3 sequence is 15 residues long. V gave up 1 base and J gave up 9 bases; unmatched junction bases: 7. The CDR3 is CASSLVQGAVREQFF. CDR3 DNA, as far as it was read: TGTGCCAGCAGCTTAGTACAGGGGGCAGTCCGTGAG.

To note about this clone: The read halts 3 residues ahead of the CDR3 end, with the missing end drawn from the germline J gene. The rearrangement uses TRBV18 and TRBJ1-5; no clear D gene. Germline loops: CDR1 KGHSH, CDR2 LQKENI. V was cut by 5 bases and J by 5 bases, with 7 bases left in between. The CDR3 length is 12 residues. The covered CDR3 bases are TGTGCCAGCTCATACGAGGATCAGCCC. Protein product: CASSYEDQP. The entire CDR3 sequence reads CASSYEDQPQHF.

Remarks on this clone: The CDR3 end is not reached by the read, which stops 3 residues before it; the germline J gene fills it in. V is TRBV19 and J is TRBJ2-4; possible D gene TRBD1, 5 bases. Looked up from germline, CDR1 is LNHDA and CDR2 is SQIVND (reference sequence). Between the trimmed V and J ends, which lost 4 bases and 3 bases, there was a span of 10 bases. The CDR3 runs to 14 residues. Partial CDR3 DNA: TGTGCCAGTAGTACGGACAAGCTCAAAAACATT. Protein sequence: CASSTDKLKNI. The full CDR3 protein reads CASSTDKLKNIQYF.

As concerns this clone: The read gets to within 3 residues of the CDR3 end, and the germline J gene fills in the rest. The chain couples TRBV12-3 or TRBV12-4 to TRBJ1-1, with D unclear. The CDR3 is 11 amino acids. V shed 5 bases and J shed 6 bases, with 7 bases lying between them. The CDR3 loop reads CASSLQAEAFF. The sequenced part of the CDR3 DNA is TGTGCCAGCAGTCTCCAGGCTGAA.

In regard to this clone: Sequencing ends 3 residues short of the CDR3 end; the germline J gene provides the rest. The rearrangement joins TRBV20-1 to TRBJ1-2, with TRBD1 identical over 7 bases. The CDR3 has 12 residues. Per the germline V gene, CDR1 is DFQATT and CDR2 is SNEGSKA (reference sequence). Trimming took 6 bases from V and 3 from J; bases not matched to a gene: 4. CDR3 protein: CSAPGQYYGYTF. CDR3 DNA (partial): TGCAGTGCCCCGGGACAGTACTATGGC.

As concerns this clone: The observed sequence ends 3 residues before the CDR3 terminus, with the missing tail filled in from the germline J gene. The rearrangement joins TRBV6-2 or TRBV6-3 to TRBJ1-5; 7 nucleotides line up with TRBD1. Germline-derived CDR1 and CDR2 are MNHEY and SVGEGT. After removal of 4 bases from V and 7 bases from J, the junction contained 10 bases not matched to a gene. This CDR3 is built from 15 residues. The DNA read from the CDR3 is TGTGCCAGCAGTTTTAACAGGGGATGGGGCCAGCCC. Translation gives CASSFNRGWGQP. From start to end, the CDR3 is CASSFNRGWGQPQHF.

As regards this clone: The read falls 3 residues short of the CDR3 end, and the missing part is taken from the germline J gene. This chain joins TRBV19 and TRBJ2-5; 9 nucleotides line up with TRBD1. In germline, CDR1 is LNHDA, CDR2 SQIVND (reference sequence). This CDR3 contains 15 residues. Germline trimming cut 4 bases from V and 5 bases from J; bases unmatched to any gene: 8. CDR3 DNA (partial): TGTGCCAGTAGTAGACCGGGACAGGGAGGGGAGACC. It is translated as CASSRPGQGGET. The whole CDR3 region reads CASSRPGQGGETQYF.

A note on this clone: From the germline J gene comes the end of the CDR3, since the read stops 3 residues before it. This rearrangement joins TRBV9 to TRBJ2-7, with TRBD1 identical over 7 bases. Trimming at V came to 4 bases and at J to 5 bases, leaving 9 bases not matched to a gene. This CDR3 comprises 14 residues. Germline loops: CDR1 SGDLS, CDR2 YYNGEE. CDR3 protein: CASSPRQGSHEQYF. The DNA read from the CDR3 is TGTGCCAGCAGCCCCCGACAGGGTAGCCACGAG. Looking up the rest from reference TRBV9 and TRBJ2-7 gives the full variable domain: DSGVTQTPKHLITATGQRVTLRCSPRSGDLSVYWYQQSLDQGLQFLIQYYNGEERAKGNILERFSAQQFPDLHSELNLSSLELGDSALYFCASSPRQGSHEQYFGPGTRLTVT.

Here the CDR3 reads CASKGAGSNEQFF. Incomplete CDR3 DNA: TGTGCCAGCAAAGGGGCGGGGAGCAATGAG. The rearrangement links TRBV6-2 or TRBV6-3 to TRBJ2-1; the D gene is possibly TRBD2 (6 bases). The read terminates 3 residues ahead of where the CDR3 ends, so the germline J gene completes it. Trimming took off 7 bases at V and 6 bases at J, with 13 bases between the two ends. Germline CDR1 is MNHEY and CDR2 is SVGEGT. CDR3 length: 13 amino acids.

Details on this clone: The CDR3 goes on 3 residues after the read ends, and that part is filled in from the germline J gene. V usage is TRBV5-1 and J usage is TRBJ2-5; D is unresolved. Per germline, CDR1 SGHRS and CDR2 YFSETQ. Trimming shortened V by 0 bases and J by 6 bases, and 6 bases separated the two germline ends. The CDR3 sequence is 12 residues long. CDR3 residues: CASSLAGKTQYF. CDR3 DNA, as far as it was read: TGCGCCAGCAGCTTGGCCGGTAAGACC.

Concerning this clone itself: The read gets to within 3 residues of the CDR3 end, and the germline J gene fills in the rest. The genes are TRBV28 and TRBJ1-2; possible D gene TRBD1, 5 bases. This CDR3 is built from 15 residues. V was clipped by 3 bases and J by 4 bases, with 15 bases between them. Germline assignment: CDR1 MDHEN and CDR2 SYDVKM. CDR3 DNA, as far as it was read: TGTGCCAGCAGTTTGCCCCAGACAGCTACCTATGGC. Its translation is CASSLPQTATYG. The complete CDR3 sequence is CASSLPQTATYGYTF.

Note on this clone: The read finishes 3 residues shy of the CDR3 end, and the germline J gene is used to complete it. The V call is TRBV29-1, the J call TRBJ1-2; weak D call: TRBD1 (6 bases). The germline V gene has CDR1 SQVTM and CDR2 ANQGSEA. The length of the CDR3 is 12 residues. V dropped 6 bases and J dropped 6 bases, with 14 bases sitting between them. The CDR3 protein is CSVLPQGNGYTF. CDR3 bases read: TGCAGCGTCCTACCCCAGGGGAATGGC.

Comment on this clone: The read gets to within 3 residues of the CDR3 end, and the germline J gene fills in the rest. This chain joins TRBV20-1 and TRBJ2-7; 10 positions match TRBD1. Germline V lookup: CDR1 DFQATT, CDR2 SNEGSKA (reference sequence). J lost 2 bases, V lost 7 bases, and 5 bases had no gene match. The CDR3 runs to 13 residues. This chain's CDR3 is CSVGGTGAYEQYF. The CDR3 DNA, read in part, is TGCAGTGTGGGAGGGACAGGGGCCTACGAG.

In regard to this clone: Read data end 3 residues before the CDR3 end; the end is taken from the germline J gene. The chain recombines TRBV2 with TRBJ1-4; 9 bases line up with TRBD1. The V and J ends lost 1 base and 8 bases, in that order; junction bases with no gene match: 2. The germline gives CDR1 SNHLY, CDR2 FYNNEI. This CDR3 contains 14 residues. CDR3: CASSEGTGVEKLFF. The part of the CDR3 DNA that was read is TGTGCCAGCAGTGAAGGGACAGGGGTAGAAAAA. Full variable domain (outside the CDR3, taken from reference TRBV2 and TRBJ1-4): EPEVTQTPSHQVTQMGQEVILRCVPISNHLYFYWYRQILGQKVEFLVSFYNNEISEKSEIFDDQFSVERPDGSNFTLKIRSTKLEDSAMYFCASSEGTGVEKLFFGSGTQLSVL.

As for this clone: Read sequence stops 3 residues before the CDR3 end, and the germline J gene provides the missing end. The chain recombines TRBV6-1 with TRBJ1-2, with D hard to call. CDR1 and CDR2 from the germline V gene are MNHNS and SASEGT. CDR3 size: 14 residues. This chain's CDR3 is CASSEDLTGWGYTF. The sequenced CDR3 bases are TGTGCCAGCAGTGAAGATCTGACGGGGTGGGGC.

Notes on this clone: The read is 3 residues too short to cover the CDR3 end, so that end is filled in from the germline J gene. J is TRBJ2-5 and V is TRBV29-1, with D unclear. This CDR3 comprises 12 residues. The V and J ends lost 6 bases and 2 bases respectively, with 10 bases between them. Germline V lookup: CDR1 SQVTM, CDR2 ANQGSEA. The sequenced CDR3 bases are TGCAGCGTAAGAGGCCAACAAGAGACC. Translation gives CSVRGQQET. The complete CDR3 protein is CSVRGQQETQYF.

As concerns this clone: The read halts 3 residues ahead of the CDR3 end, with the missing end drawn from the germline J gene. The chain recombines TRBV20-1 with TRBJ1-1; D is perhaps TRBD1 (6 bases). V lost 3 bases and J 1 base, leaving 12 bases between the germline ends. CDR1 DFQATT and CDR2 SNEGSKA come from the germline V gene (reference sequence). There are 14 residues in the CDR3. This CDR3 reads CSASPRGGNTEAFF. The covered CDR3 bases are TGCAGTGCTAGCCCCAGGGGAGGGAACACTGAA.

Regarding this clone: The junction shows a germline mismatch at one end, possibly a read error. Read data end 3 residues before the CDR3 end; the end is taken from the germline J gene. The genes are TRBV20-1 and TRBJ2-3, with 10 bases fitting TRBD2. CDR3 length: 15 residues. CDR1 and CDR2 (germline): DFQATT, SNEGSKA (reference sequence). The CDR3 bases that were read are TGCAGTGCCAGAGCTAGCGGGGGTAGCACAGATACG. This encodes CSARASGGSTDT. The whole CDR3 protein reads CSARASGGSTDTQYF.

The CDR3 bases that were read are TGTGCCAGCAGGGAAGGGGAGACGTACGAG. Residues: CASREGETYE. The whole CDR3 is CASREGETYEQYF. The V call is TRBV6-2 or TRBV6-3, the J call TRBJ2-7; D tentatively reads TRBD1 or TRBD2 (5 bases each). The missing CDR3 end, 3 residues past where the read stops, is filled in from the germline J gene. V lost 6 bases to trimming and J lost 4 bases, with 13 bases between them. Germline values: CDR1 MNHEY, CDR2 SVGEGT. This CDR3 region has 13 residues.

As regards this clone: The read is 3 residues too short to cover the CDR3 end, so that end is filled in from the germline J gene. The chain couples TRBV7-9 to TRBJ1-6, with 8 bases that match TRBD1. This CDR3 spans 13 amino acids. The V gene's germline CDR1 is SEHNR and CDR2 FQNEAQ (reference sequence). V lost 10 bases and J lost 8; bases outside the gene matches: 7. Here the CDR3 reads CATADRVDSPLHF. Partial CDR3 DNA: TGTGCCACCGCGGACAGGGTCGATTCACCC.

A note on this clone: The CDR3 extends 3 residues past the end of the read, so its final part is completed from the germline J gene. The V call is TRBV6-2 or TRBV6-3, the J call TRBJ2-1; TRBD2 aligns across 8 bases. The CDR3 is made up of 15 amino acids. The trim removed 3 bases at V and 5 bases at J, leaving 6 bases unmatched. Germline CDR1 reads MNHEY; CDR2 reads SVGEGT. The CDR3 bases that were read are TGTGCCAGCAGTTATCGACTAGCGATAAACAATGAG. It encodes CASSYRLAINNE. The whole CDR3 protein is CASSYRLAINNEQFF.

On this clone itself: The DNA ends 3 residues before the CDR3 does, and the rest of the CDR3 is filled in from the germline J gene. The rearrangement links TRBV14 to TRBJ2-5; possible D gene TRBD1, 6 bases. V lost 1 base and J 2 bases, leaving 11 bases between the germline ends. The V gene's germline CDR1 is SGHDN and CDR2 FVKESK. The CDR3 is 15 residues long. The CDR3 here is CASSQGTVRQETQYF. The part of the CDR3 DNA that was read is TGTGCCAGCAGCCAAGGGACAGTTAGACAAGAGACC.

To note about this clone: The read falls 3 residues short of the CDR3 end, and the missing part is taken from the germline J gene. The genes are TRBV29-1 and TRBJ2-3; D is possibly TRBD2 (5 bases). V was clipped by 5 bases and J by 2 bases, with 14 bases between them. Germline CDR1 and CDR2: SQVTM and ANQGSEA. The CDR3 has 14 residues. The covered CDR3 bases are TGCAGCGTTCAGGACTCCTCCGTCACAGATACG. Encoded protein: CSVQDSSVTDT. The CDR3 in its entirety is CSVQDSSVTDTQYF.